A single sample is the source of the 32 T cell receptor beta chains below, sequenced in a study of graft-versus-host responses after intestinal transplantation. Only in-frame clones appear in the TCRdb table, and some are missing; sequencing was by immunoSEQ multiplex PCR. The sample gives around 100,000 clones, 90% to 95% of which show up once; 1.2% is in the top ten. Antigens of these TCRs are unknown. The sample was unstimulated CD8+ T cells sorted from spleen or lymph node cells, taken before transplant. The receptor source for this set is a human donor who was the organ donor for an intestinal transplant.

The chain joins TRBV27 to TRBJ2-1, with 9 bases matching TRBD2. There are 15 residues in the CDR3. Germline CDR1 is MNHEY and CDR2 is SMNVEV (reference sequence). V shed 3 bases and J 7 bases; nucleotides not matched to a gene: 7. CDR3 region: CASSFVAGAANEQFF. In DNA, the CDR3 is TGTGCCAGCAGTTTTGTAGCGGGAGCGGCGAATGAGCAGTTCTTC.

The chain recombines TRBV4-1 with TRBJ2-3; D is uncertain. The CDR3 loop spans 15 amino acids. V was clipped by 2 bases and J by 5 bases, with 14 bases between them. Germline assignment: CDR1 MGHRA and CDR2 YSYEKL. The DNA of the CDR3 is TGCGCCAGCAGCCAAAGTGGCCTGACAAAAGATACGCAGTATTTT. Translating it yields CASSQSGLTKDTQYF.

CDR3 in amino acids: CASSQDWGSYNEQFF. CDR3 DNA sequence: TGCGCCAGCAGCCAAGATTGGGGCTCCTACAATGAGCAGTTCTTC. The chain is built from TRBV4-1 and TRBJ2-1; D is unclear. This CDR3 comprises 15 residues. Germline V lookup: CDR1 MGHRA, CDR2 YSYEKL. V was shortened by 0 bases and J by 0 bases, with 6 bases between the two germline ends.

In DNA, the CDR3 is TGTGCCAGCAGCTTAGCTCCGGGACTAGCGGGATCCTACAATGAGCAGTTCTTC. Translating gives CASSLAPGLAGSYNEQFF. This chain uses TRBV7-9 with TRBJ2-1; 13 bases match TRBD2. The CDR3 length is 18 residues. The V and J ends lost 0 bases and 1 base, in that order; junction bases with no gene match: 3. The germline CDR1 and CDR2 sequences are SEHNR and FQNEAQ (reference sequence).

This chain connects TRBV9 to TRBJ1-2; 8 positions agree with TRBD1. The CDR3 runs to 17 residues. The ends lost 0 bases at V and 0 bases at J; junction bases unmatched: 7. The V gene's germline CDR1 is SGDLS and CDR2 YYNGEE. The CDR3 protein is CASSVAPADRANYGYTF. The CDR3 coding sequence is TGTGCCAGCAGCGTAGCTCCTGCGGACAGGGCTAACTATGGCTACACCTTC.

This rearrangement joins TRBV7-2 to TRBJ2-1; 10 bases map to TRBD2. V shed 5 bases, J shed 6 bases, and the junction held 7 bases outside the gene matches. This CDR3 comprises 15 residues. Germline V gene sequence: CDR1 SGHTA, CDR2 FQGNSA. The CDR3 DNA reads as TGTGCCAGCAGCATTCTAGCGGGAGTGGGCAATGAGCAGTTCTTC. Its protein is CASSILAGVGNEQFF. Full variable domain (rest looked up from reference TRBV7-2 and TRBJ2-1): GAGVSQSPSNKVTEKGKDVELRCDPISGHTALYWYRQSLGQGLEFLIYFQGNSAPDKSGLPSDRFSAERTGGSVSTLTIQRTQQEDSAVYLCASSILAGVGNEQFFGPGTRLTVL.

V is TRBV13 and J is TRBJ1-1; 7 nucleotides line up with TRBD1. V trimming: 4 bases; J trimming: 3 bases; junction bases outside the gene matches: 5. The CDR3 is 14 amino acids. Germline assignment: CDR1 PRHDT and CDR2 FYEKMQ (reference sequence). DNA of the CDR3: TGTGCCAGCAGCTCAGGGGGGATTGACACTGAAGCTTTCTTT. Its translation: CASSSGGIDTEAFF.

The chain joins TRBV7-9 to TRBJ2-7, with 7 bases aligning to TRBD2. CDR1 is SEHNR, CDR2 FQNEAQ, per germline (reference sequence). The CDR3 extends over 17 amino acids. J was trimmed by 2 bases and V by 4 bases; bases with no gene match: 14. CDR3 coding DNA: TGTGCCAGCAGCTCATATTGGGGAGGGAACTTGGCCTACGAGCAGTACTTC. Residues: CASSSYWGGNLAYEQYF.

This CDR3 reads CAWSASTGYEQYF. The DNA for the CDR3 is TGTGCCTGGAGTGCGAGTACGGGGTACGAGCAGTACTTC. The V gene is TRBV30, the J gene TRBJ2-7; perhaps TRBD2 as D (5 bases). The CDR3 length is 13 residues. The germline V gene has CDR1 GTSNPN and CDR2 SVGIG (reference sequence). V was cut by 1 base and J by 4 bases, with 11 bases left in between.

J is TRBJ1-2 and V is TRBV19; 7 nucleotides match TRBD1. This CDR3 has 13 amino acids. In germline, CDR1 is LNHDA, CDR2 SQIVND (reference sequence). V lost 11 bases to trimming and J lost 2 bases; unmatched junction nucleotides: 8. CDR3 coding DNA: TGTGCCGCGGAGTCGGACAGGAACTATGGCTACACCTTC. Encoded protein: CAAESDRNYGYTF.

The chain combines TRBV7-9 with TRBJ1-1; a possible D gene is TRBD1 (5 bases). CDR1 is SEHNR, CDR2 FQNEAQ, per germline (reference sequence). Trimming took off 1 base at V and 0 bases at J, with 9 bases between the two ends. The CDR3 has 15 residues. The CDR3 bases are TGTGCCAGCAGCTTAGTCCCAGGGTTGAACACTGAAGCTTTCTTT. Its translation is CASSLVPGLNTEAFF. Full variable domain (missing parts from reference TRBV7-9 and TRBJ1-1): DTGVSQNPRHKITKRGQNVTFRCDPISEHNRLYWYRQTLGQGPEFLTYFQNEAQLEKSRLLSDRFSAERPKGSFSTLEIQRTEQGDSAMYLCASSLVPGLNTEAFFGQGTRLTVV.

This chain uses TRBV19 with TRBJ2-7; 7 nucleotides agree with TRBD1. Trimming took 5 bases from V and 3 from J; bases not matched to a gene: 7. CDR3 length equals 14 residues. Germline V gives CDR1 LNHDA, CDR2 SQIVND (reference sequence). The CDR3 is CASSPGQSIYEQYF. The CDR3 coding sequence is TGTGCCAGTAGTCCGGGACAGTCCATCTACGAGCAGTACTTC.

This clone appeared a single time. The gene calls are TRBV9 and TRBJ2-1, with TRBD2 identical over 12 bases. Germline lookup yields CDR1 SGDLS and CDR2 YYNGEE. The CDR3 totals 17 residues. V dropped 3 bases and J dropped 8; count of bases not matched to a gene: 12. CDR3 residues: CASSAGASGRARDEQFF. DNA of the CDR3: TGTGCCAGCAGCGCCGGGGCTAGCGGGAGGGCTAGGGATGAGCAGTTCTTC. Combining the CDR3 with reference TRBV9 and TRBJ2-1 gives the whole variable domain DSGVTQTPKHLITATGQRVTLRCSPRSGDLSVYWYQQSLDQGLQFLIQYYNGEERAKGNILERFSAQQFPDLHSELNLSSLELGDSALYFCASSAGASGRARDEQFFGPGTRLTVL.

This chain uses TRBV4-1 with TRBJ2-1; TRBD1 matches at 9 bases. V gave up 0 bases and J gave up 4 bases; unmatched junction bases: 4. The germline gives CDR1 MGHRA, CDR2 YSYEKL. This CDR3 is 16 amino acids long. CDR3 nucleotide sequence: TGCGCCAGCAGCCAAGACGGGACAGGGATGTACAATGAGCAGTTCTTC. Translation: CASSQDGTGMYNEQFF.

The J gene is TRBJ1-2, the V gene TRBV30; no clear D. This CDR3 comprises 15 residues. Trimming took 0 bases from V and 4 from J, leaving 15 bases between them. CDR1 GTSNPN and CDR2 SVGIG come from the germline V gene (reference sequence). The DNA of the CDR3 is TGTGCCTGGAGTGTACAGATCGGGCTGTTCTATGGCTACACCTTC. Encoded protein: CAWSVQIGLFYGYTF.

The chain combines TRBV10-3 with TRBJ2-3, with D hard to call. V was clipped by 1 base and J by 6 bases, with 11 bases between them. The length of the CDR3 is 14 residues. Germline V gives CDR1 ENHRY, CDR2 SYGVKD. The CDR3 is CAISEWAPGDTQYF. DNA for the CDR3: TGTGCCATCAGTGAGTGGGCGCCCGGGGATACGCAGTATTTT.

The chain couples TRBV28 to TRBJ1-1; D is uncertain. Per the germline V gene, CDR1 is MDHEN and CDR2 is SYDVKM. Trimming took off 3 bases at V and 7 bases at J, with 6 bases between the two ends. The CDR3 is 11 residues long. CDR3 bases: TGTGCCAGCAGTTTTTCTAGTGAAGCTTTCTTT. It encodes CASSFSSEAFF.

The chain couples TRBV6-5 to TRBJ1-4, with 8 positions matching TRBD1. V lost 2 bases, J lost 8 bases, and 4 bases stayed unmatched. CDR1 and CDR2 (germline): MNHEY, SVGAGI. This CDR3 spans 14 amino acids. The CDR3: CASSYQGAGEKLFF. Here the CDR3 DNA reads TGTGCCAGCAGTTACCAGGGGGCTGGCGAAAAACTGTTTTTT.

The V and J genes are TRBV11-2 and TRBJ2-5, with D possibly TRBD1 on 5 matching bases. Trimming left V 3 bases short and J 4 bases short, with 9 bases between. Germline values: CDR1 SGHAT, CDR2 FQNNGV. There are 13 residues in the CDR3. The chain's CDR3 is CASSFGAPETQYF. The DNA for the CDR3 is TGTGCCAGCAGCTTTGGGGCTCCAGAGACCCAGTACTTC. The entire variable domain, with the rest obtained from reference TRBV11-2 and TRBJ2-5, is as follows: EAGVAQSPRYKIIEKRQSVAFWCNPISGHATLYWYQQILGQGPKLLIQFQNNGVVDDSQLPKDRFSAERLKGVDSTLKIQPAKLEDSAVYLCASSFGAPETQYFGPGTRLLVL.

This clone was seen a handful of times. The chain carries TRBV10-3 and TRBJ1-5; tentative D call: TRBD1 (5 bases). The CDR3 runs to 15 residues. Deletions cut 3 bases from V and 4 bases from J, with 13 bases between. Germline V lookup: CDR1 ENHRY, CDR2 SYGVKD. The CDR3: CAISDWDDGNQPQHF. The CDR3 nucleotides are TGTGCCATCAGTGATTGGGACGACGGGAATCAGCCCCAGCATTTT.

The chain combines TRBV19 with TRBJ2-1; 8 nucleotides align to TRBD1. The CDR3 has 15 amino acids. J lost 0 bases, V lost 7 bases, and 5 bases had no gene match. Germline CDR1 LNHDA, CDR2 SQIVND (reference sequence). The CDR3 spells CASTYTGGSYNEQFF. As DNA, the CDR3 is TGTGCCAGTACCTACACAGGGGGCTCCTACAATGAGCAGTTCTTC.

The rearrangement uses TRBV29-1 and TRBJ1-1; D unresolved. The CDR3 has 12 amino acids. The V gene's germline CDR1 is SQVTM and CDR2 ANQGSEA. V gave up 6 bases and J gave up 3 bases, with 11 bases separating them. CDR3 sequence (DNA): TGCAGCGTGCCGGGGTCTTACACTGAAGCTTTCTTT. As protein: CSVPGSYTEAFF.

The rearrangement uses TRBV28 and TRBJ1-1, with 7 bases matching TRBD1. Germline loops: CDR1 MDHEN, CDR2 SYDVKM. V lost 8 bases and J lost 0; bases outside the gene matches: 3. This CDR3 has 13 amino acids. CDR3 sequence reads: CASHRGLNTEAFF. In nucleotides, the CDR3 is TGTGCCAGCCACAGGGGACTGAACACTGAAGCTTTCTTT.

This sequence joins TRBV7-2 and TRBJ1-1, with 7 bases that match TRBD1. CDR3 length: 14 residues. The V segment lost 5 bases and the J segment 4 bases; nucleotides outside the gene matches: 7. Germline assignment: CDR1 SGHTA and CDR2 FQGNSA. The CDR3, as DNA: TGTGCCAGCAGCCGGGACAGCCCGTCCACTGAAGCTTTCTTT. Its translation is CASSRDSPSTEAFF. Full variable domain (missing parts from reference TRBV7-2 and TRBJ1-1): GAGVSQSPSNKVTEKGKDVELRCDPISGHTALYWYRQSLGQGLEFLIYFQGNSAPDKSGLPSDRFSAERTGGSVSTLTIQRTQQEDSAVYLCASSRDSPSTEAFFGQGTRLTVV.

This chain links TRBV9 with TRBJ1-1; D is perhaps TRBD1 (6 bases). The CDR3 has 14 amino acids. Germline V CDR1 and CDR2: SGDLS, YYNGEE. V lost 3 bases and J 1 base, leaving 10 bases between the germline ends. The CDR3 here is CASSGQGRNTEAFF. The CDR3, as DNA: TGTGCCAGCAGCGGCCAGGGGAGGAACACTGAAGCTTTCTTT.

This clone is a singleton in its sample. The chain carries TRBV14 and TRBJ2-3; D remains ambiguous. The CDR3 is made up of 15 amino acids. Trimming took 0 bases from V and 2 from J, leaving 9 bases between them. CDR1 SGHDN and CDR2 FVKESK come from the germline V gene. CDR3: CASSQEEIYTDTQYF. The DNA of the CDR3 is TGTGCCAGCAGCCAAGAGGAAATTTACACAGATACGCAGTATTTT.

The V call is TRBV7-9, the J call TRBJ2-3, with D uncertain. The CDR3 is made up of 17 amino acids. V dropped 3 bases and J dropped 3 bases, with 19 bases sitting between them. CDR1 and CDR2 (germline): SEHNR, FQNEAQ (reference sequence). CDR3 region: CASSLGRGWQRTDTQYF. CDR3 in DNA: TGTGCCAGCAGCTTGGGTCGCGGATGGCAACGAACAGATACGCAGTATTTT.

The chain has TRBV6-5 and TRBJ1-1; no clear D. The CDR3 runs 16 residues. The germline gives CDR1 MNHEY, CDR2 SVGAGI. V lost 0 bases, J lost 1 base, and 12 bases lay in between. Here the CDR3 reads CASSYSIYIPNTEAFF. CDR3 nucleotide sequence: TGTGCCAGCAGTTACTCCATTTACATCCCGAACACTGAAGCTTTCTTT.

V and J are TRBV9 and TRBJ2-3; 7 bases match TRBD2. With 4 bases clipped from V and 4 bases from J, the junction kept 15 bases outside the gene matches. In germline, CDR1 is SGDLS, CDR2 YYNGEE. The CDR3 is 17 amino acids. CDR3 coding DNA: TGTGCCAGCAGCCAATTTTCGGGGGGAGGCGGACCAGATACGCAGTATTTT. Its protein is CASSQFSGGGGPDTQYF. The variable domain in full, with the rest retrieved from reference TRBV9 and TRBJ2-3, is DSGVTQTPKHLITATGQRVTLRCSPRSGDLSVYWYQQSLDQGLQFLIQYYNGEERAKGNILERFSAQQFPDLHSELNLSSLELGDSALYFCASSQFSGGGGPDTQYFGPGTRLTVL.

The CDR3 nucleotides read TGTGCCAGCAGCGAGGACCCCAACAATGAGCAGTTCTTC. Amino acid sequence: CASSEDPNNEQFF. The chain links TRBV5-4 to TRBJ2-1; no definite D call. From germline, CDR1 is SGHNT and CDR2 YYREEE (reference sequence). V was pared by 4 bases and J by 5 bases, with 10 bases between. This CDR3 comprises 13 residues. Looking up the rest from reference TRBV5-4 and TRBJ2-1 gives the full variable domain: ETGVTQSPTHLIKTRGQQVTLRCSSQSGHNTVSWYQQALGQGPQFIFQYYREEENGRGNFPPRFSGLQFPNYSSELNVNALELDDSALYLCASSEDPNNEQFFGPGTRLTVL.

The chain joins TRBV30 to TRBJ2-3, with TRBD2 matching over 9 bases. The germline V gene encodes CDR1 GTSNPN and CDR2 SVGIG (reference sequence). This CDR3 has 15 residues. The V and J ends lost 0 bases and 5 bases, in that order; junction bases with no gene match: 6. CDR3 protein: CAWSVAGGRGDTQYF. As DNA, the CDR3 is TGTGCCTGGAGTGTAGCGGGGGGACGGGGAGATACGCAGTATTTT.

The V and J genes are TRBV7-2 and TRBJ2-5; 7 bases fit TRBD1. The CDR3 covers 14 residues. Trimming cost V 5 bases and J 12 bases; bases outside gene matches: 15. Germline V gives CDR1 SGHTA, CDR2 FQGNSA. CDR3 in amino acids: CASSNAGTEVSEYF. In DNA, the CDR3 is TGTGCCAGCAGCAATGCCGGGACAGAAGTATCCGAGTACTTC. Full variable domain (rest looked up from reference TRBV7-2 and TRBJ2-5): GAGVSQSPSNKVTEKGKDVELRCDPISGHTALYWYRQSLGQGLEFLIYFQGNSAPDKSGLPSDRFSAERTGGSVSTLTIQRTQQEDSAVYLCASSNAGTEVSEYFGPGTRLLVL.